This TCR beta chain was profiled in a study of T-cell memory formation after mild COVID-19. Study-level findings and limits: Pre-infection memory carried some responding clones, suggesting that cross-reactive memory joined. Clones that contracted from day 15 to 85 had balanced CD4/CD8; later expanders were CD4+ biased.

The CDR3 has 11 residues. The V and J ends lost 8 bases and 7 bases respectively, with 11 bases between them. Germline assignment: CDR1 MGHDK and CDR2 SYGVNS. Constant-segment primers and 5'RACE yielded cDNA libraries for TCR alpha and TCR beta, each carrying sample barcodes and UMIs. From the 5' RACE reads, TCRdb called clonotypes with MiXCR, one entry per CDR3 protein. The sample lists about 360,000 distinct CDR3 sequences, 13% to 15% occurring once. In the case of this clonotype: The antigen remains undetermined.

The sample taken for sequencing was PBMCs or a T cell subset sorted from them (not recorded which). The chain joins TRBV25-1 to TRBJ2-5; D possibly corresponds to TRBD1 (6 bases). This clonotype was obtained from a man aged 18 to 30 who had mild COVID-19 (a few samples of this study predate the infection). Cell type and time point are not known. The CDR3 sequence is CASYRDMTQYF. DNA for the CDR3: TGTGCCAGCTACAGGGACATGACCCAGTACTTC.